This is a list of T cell receptor beta chains from one sample in a study of PD-L1 blockade in urothelial cancer. TCRdb keeps only in-frame clones here, not all; method: immunoSEQ multiplex PCR. The table lists some 120,000 clones, around 89% of them singletons. The source was PBMCs, collected around atezolizumab (anti-PD-L1) treatment. These receptors came from a man aged 60 to 69 with urothelial cancer. The CDR3 runs from the conserved cysteine through the conserved F or W. Fields, in order: clone size, V gene, D gene, J gene, CDR3 protein, CDR3 DNA. A D gene is named only where the DNA matches it firmly. Clone size appears in some rows only: once, few, many, or a class for an expanded clone.

clone size: .
V gene: TRBV28
D gene: .
J gene: TRBJ2-2
CDR3 protein: CASSFWHLNTGELFF
CDR3 DNA: TGTGCCAGCAGTTTCTGGCACCTGAACACCGGGGAGCTGTTTTTT

clone size: .
V gene: TRBV5-1
D gene: .
J gene: TRBJ2-6
CDR3 protein: CASSFSSGANVLTF
CDR3 DNA: TGCGCCAGCAGCTTTAGCTCTGGGGCCAACGTCCTGACTTTC

clone size: once
V gene: TRBV14
D gene: .
J gene: TRBJ2-7
CDR3 protein: CASSQLMGGTGLEYF
CDR3 DNA: TGTGCCAGCAGCCAATTAATGGGGGGGACAGGCCTTGAGTACTTC

clone size: .
V gene: TRBV11-2
D gene: .
J gene: TRBJ1-4
CDR3 protein: CASSDWRGNEKLFF
CDR3 DNA: TGTGCCAGCAGCGACTGGAGGGGTAATGAAAAACTGTTTTTT

clone size: .
V gene: TRBV28
D gene: .
J gene: TRBJ2-3
CDR3 protein: CASRTRGGNQLRDTQYF
CDR3 DNA: TGTGCCAGCAGGACGAGAGGCGGAAACCAGCTTCGGGATACGCAGTATTTT

clone size: .
V gene: TRBV27
D gene: TRBD2
J gene: TRBJ2-7
CDR3 protein: CASSPRGGRGFTYEQYF
CDR3 DNA: TGTGCCAGCAGTCCACGCGGGGGGCGGGGGTTCACCTACGAGCAGTACTTC

clone size: .
V gene: TRBV21-1
D gene: .
J gene: TRBJ2-7
CDR3 protein: CASSKWAAEQYF
CDR3 DNA: TGTGCCAGCAGCAAATGGGCAGCCGAGCAGTACTTC

clone size: .
V gene: TRBV5-1
D gene: .
J gene: TRBJ2-7
CDR3 protein: CASSLRTFSYEQYF
CDR3 DNA: TGCGCCAGCAGCTTACGGACTTTTTCCTACGAGCAGTACTTC

clone size: .
V gene: TRBV14
D gene: .
J gene: TRBJ2-7
CDR3 protein: CASSQSFSYEQYF
CDR3 DNA: TGTGCCAGCAGCCAGAGTTTCTCCTACGAGCAGTACTTC

clone size: .
V gene: TRBV10-3
D gene: TRBD2
J gene: TRBJ2-2
CDR3 protein: CAMKGLAGNAGELFF
CDR3 DNA: TGTGCCATGAAGGGACTAGCGGGAAACGCAGGGGAGCTGTTTTTT

clone size: .
V gene: TRBV7-2
D gene: .
J gene: TRBJ1-6
CDR3 protein: CASSPSLPSLHF
CDR3 DNA: TGTGCCAGCAGCCCGTCACTTCCCTCCCTCCACTTT

clone size: .
V gene: TRBV5-1
D gene: TRBD1
J gene: TRBJ2-2
CDR3 protein: CASSPGTGLYTGELFF
CDR3 DNA: TGCGCCAGCAGCCCCGGGACAGGCCTATACACCGGGGAGCTGTTTTTT

clone size: .
V gene: TRBV6-4
D gene: .
J gene: TRBJ2-7
CDR3 protein: CASSEVRAYEQYF
CDR3 DNA: TGTGCCAGCAGTGAAGTTCGAGCCTACGAGCAGTACTTC

clone size: .
V gene: TRBV5-1
D gene: .
J gene: TRBJ2-7
CDR3 protein: CASQQGPAAYEQYF
CDR3 DNA: TGCGCCAGTCAACAGGGCCCGGCCGCCTACGAGCAGTACTTC

clone size: .
V gene: TRBV6-6
D gene: .
J gene: TRBJ2-1
CDR3 protein: CASSYSSYNEQFF
CDR3 DNA: TGTGCCAGCAGTTACTCGAGCTACAATGAGCAGTTCTTC

clone size: .
V gene: TRBV9
D gene: .
J gene: TRBJ2-7
CDR3 protein: CASSVGRLRDEQYF
CDR3 DNA: TGTGCCAGCAGCGTAGGGAGGTTACGGGACGAGCAGTACTTC

clone size: .
V gene: TRBV10-1
D gene: TRBD2
J gene: TRBJ2-2
CDR3 protein: CASSVASGTTGELFF
CDR3 DNA: TGCGCCAGCAGTGTGGCTAGCGGGACGACCGGGGAGCTGTTTTTT

clone size: .
V gene: TRBV5-1
D gene: TRBD1
J gene: TRBJ1-2
CDR3 protein: CASSLGDRGGYTF
CDR3 DNA: TGCGCCAGCAGCTTGGGGGACAGAGGGGGCTACACCTTC

clone size: .
V gene: TRBV9
D gene: TRBD1
J gene: TRBJ1-1
CDR3 protein: CASSGGRDRGLENTEAFF
CDR3 DNA: TGTGCCAGCAGCGGCGGAAGGGACAGGGGGTTGGAGAACACTGAAGCTTTCTTT

clone size: .
V gene: TRBV18
D gene: TRBD1
J gene: TRBJ2-3
CDR3 protein: CASSPLGQADTQYF
CDR3 DNA: TGTGCCAGCTCACCGCTGGGACAGGCAGATACGCAGTATTTT

clone size: .
V gene: TRBV7-8
D gene: .
J gene: TRBJ2-5
CDR3 protein: CASSPWVAGTRETQYF
CDR3 DNA: TGTGCCAGCAGCCCCTGGGTTGCGGGAACGAGGGAGACCCAGTACTTC

clone size: .
V gene: TRBV11-2
D gene: .
J gene: TRBJ2-1
CDR3 protein: CASSSVGSSYNEQFF
CDR3 DNA: TGTGCCAGCAGCTCCGTCGGGAGTTCCTACAATGAGCAGTTCTTC

clone size: .
V gene: TRBV6-5
D gene: .
J gene: TRBJ1-4
CDR3 protein: CASSYGGLRYEKLFF
CDR3 DNA: TGTGCCAGCAGTTACGGAGGGCTACGGTATGAAAAACTGTTTTTT

clone size: once
V gene: TRBV27
D gene: TRBD1
J gene: TRBJ2-2
CDR3 protein: CASSFGTGWTGELFF
CDR3 DNA: TGTGCCAGCAGTTTCGGGACAGGGTGGACCGGGGAGCTGTTTTTT

clone size: .
V gene: TRBV28
D gene: TRBD1
J gene: TRBJ2-7
CDR3 protein: CASSLGGGQGYEQYF
CDR3 DNA: TGTGCCAGCAGTTTAGGGGGGGGACAGGGCTACGAGCAGTACTTC

clone size: .
V gene: TRBV2
D gene: .
J gene: TRBJ2-1
CDR3 protein: CASRGLGRFGYNEQFF
CDR3 DNA: TGTGCCAGCAGGGGGCTTGGACGATTTGGGTACAATGAGCAGTTCTTC

clone size: once
V gene: TRBV7-3
D gene: TRBD1
J gene: TRBJ2-3
CDR3 protein: CASSSLAGTDSYTQYF
CDR3 DNA: TGTGCCAGCAGCAGCTTAGCCGGGACAGATTCGTATACGCAGTATTTT

clone size: .
V gene: TRBV6-6
D gene: TRBD1
J gene: TRBJ1-2
CDR3 protein: CASSHRQGTDGYTF
CDR3 DNA: TGTGCCAGCAGTCACAGGCAGGGGACAGATGGCTACACCTTC

clone size: .
V gene: TRBV4-1
D gene: .
J gene: TRBJ1-5
CDR3 protein: CASSQGAGSNQPQHF
CDR3 DNA: TGCGCCAGCAGCCAAGGGGCAGGGAGCAATCAGCCCCAGCATTTT

clone size: .
V gene: TRBV29-1
D gene: .
J gene: TRBJ2-3
CDR3 protein: CSGTGPLLTDTQYF
CDR3 DNA: TGCAGTGGCACGGGTCCTTTGCTCACAGATACGCAGTATTTT

clone size: .
V gene: TRBV5-1
D gene: .
J gene: TRBJ2-6
CDR3 protein: CASNPTGSGANVLTF
CDR3 DNA: TGCGCCAGCAACCCAACAGGCTCTGGGGCCAACGTCCTGACTTTC

clone size: .
V gene: TRBV19
D gene: TRBD2
J gene: TRBJ2-7
CDR3 protein: CASSFLGLAGANEQYF
CDR3 DNA: TGTGCCAGTAGCTTTTTGGGGCTAGCGGGAGCCAACGAGCAGTACTTC

clone size: .
V gene: TRBV5-1
D gene: TRBD2
J gene: TRBJ2-1
CDR3 protein: CASSFSSGSSYNEQFF
CDR3 DNA: TGCGCCAGCAGCTTCTCTAGCGGGAGCTCCTACAATGAGCAGTTCTTC

clone size: .
V gene: TRBV5-5
D gene: TRBD1
J gene: TRBJ2-3
CDR3 protein: CASSLGGAGGFDTQYF
CDR3 DNA: TGTGCCAGCAGCTTGGGTGGAGCAGGGGGCTTCGATACGCAGTATTTT

clone size: .
V gene: TRBV9
D gene: .
J gene: TRBJ2-3
CDR3 protein: CASSVATPDTQYF
CDR3 DNA: TGTGCCAGCAGCGTAGCTACGCCAGATACGCAGTATTTT

clone size: .
V gene: TRBV10-3
D gene: .
J gene: TRBJ2-2
CDR3 protein: CAISEPTRGRAVSGELFF
CDR3 DNA: TGTGCCATCAGTGAACCCACGAGGGGGAGGGCCGTTTCTGGGGAGCTGTTTTTT

clone size: .
V gene: TRBV15
D gene: TRBD1
J gene: TRBJ1-4
CDR3 protein: CATRPIGTGLYNEKLFF
CDR3 DNA: TGTGCCACCAGACCCATCGGGACAGGACTGTATAATGAAAAACTGTTTTTT

clone size: once
V gene: TRBV10-1
D gene: TRBD2
J gene: TRBJ2-1
CDR3 protein: CASSGRGTSAYNEQFF
CDR3 DNA: TGCGCCAGCAGTGGTCGGGGGACTAGCGCCTACAATGAGCAGTTCTTC

clone size: .
V gene: TRBV6-1
D gene: .
J gene: TRBJ1-1
CDR3 protein: CASSQVGTEAFF
CDR3 DNA: TGTGCCAGCAGTCAGGTGGGCACTGAAGCTTTCTTT

clone size: few
V gene: TRBV19
D gene: .
J gene: TRBJ2-1
CDR3 protein: CASSIVETAYNEQFF
CDR3 DNA: TGTGCCAGTAGTATAGTCGAGACAGCCTACAATGAGCAGTTCTTC

clone size: .
V gene: TRBV7-2
D gene: .
J gene: TRBJ1-6
CDR3 protein: CASSLASAPLHF
CDR3 DNA: TGTGCCAGCAGCTTAGCGTCGGCACCCCTCCACTTT

clone size: .
V gene: TRBV7-9
D gene: TRBD1
J gene: TRBJ1-4
CDR3 protein: CASSAAWTGAGEKLFF
CDR3 DNA: TGTGCCAGCAGCGCGGCCTGGACAGGGGCTGGGGAAAAACTGTTTTTT

clone size: .
V gene: TRBV5-1
D gene: .
J gene: TRBJ1-1
CDR3 protein: CASSLDRDAAFF
CDR3 DNA: TGCGCCAGCAGCTTGGACAGGGACGCAGCTTTCTTT

clone size: .
V gene: TRBV29-1
D gene: .
J gene: TRBJ2-1
CDR3 protein: CSVEDLAGFYNEQFF
CDR3 DNA: TGCAGCGTTGAAGATCTGGCGGGATTCTACAATGAGCAGTTCTTC

clone size: .
V gene: TRBV19
D gene: .
J gene: TRBJ1-4
CDR3 protein: CASTLAGTNEKLFF
CDR3 DNA: TGTGCCAGTACCCTAGCGGGGACTAATGAAAAACTGTTTTTT